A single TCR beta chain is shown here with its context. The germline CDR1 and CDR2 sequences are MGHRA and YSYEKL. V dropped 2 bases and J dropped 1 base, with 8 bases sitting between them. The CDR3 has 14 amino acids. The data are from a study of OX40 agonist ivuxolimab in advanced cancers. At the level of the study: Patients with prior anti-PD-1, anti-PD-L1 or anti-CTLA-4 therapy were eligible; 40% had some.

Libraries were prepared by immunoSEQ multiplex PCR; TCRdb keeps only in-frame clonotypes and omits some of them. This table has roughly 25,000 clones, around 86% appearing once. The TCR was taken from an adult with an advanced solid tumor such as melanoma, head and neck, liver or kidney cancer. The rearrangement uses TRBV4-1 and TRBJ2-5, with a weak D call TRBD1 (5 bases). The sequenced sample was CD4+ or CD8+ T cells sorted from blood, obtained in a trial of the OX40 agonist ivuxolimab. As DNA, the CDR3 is TGCGCCAGCAGCCAAATTACAGGCCAAGAGACCCAGTACTTC. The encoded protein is CASSQITGQETQYF.